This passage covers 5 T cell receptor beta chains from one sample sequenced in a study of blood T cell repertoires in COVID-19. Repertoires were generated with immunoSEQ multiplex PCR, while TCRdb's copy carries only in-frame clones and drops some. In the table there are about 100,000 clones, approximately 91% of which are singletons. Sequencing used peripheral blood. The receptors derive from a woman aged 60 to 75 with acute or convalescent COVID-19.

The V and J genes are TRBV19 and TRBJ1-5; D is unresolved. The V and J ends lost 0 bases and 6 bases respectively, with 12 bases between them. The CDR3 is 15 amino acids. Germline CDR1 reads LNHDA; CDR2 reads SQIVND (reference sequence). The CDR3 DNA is TGTGCCAGTAGTATAGATCCCGGGTTGGGTCAGCCCCAGCATTTT. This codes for CASSIDPGLGQPQHF.

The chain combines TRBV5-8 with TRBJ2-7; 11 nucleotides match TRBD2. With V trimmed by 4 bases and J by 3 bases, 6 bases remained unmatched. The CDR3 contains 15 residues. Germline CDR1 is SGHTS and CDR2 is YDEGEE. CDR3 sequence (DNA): TGTGCCAGCAGCAGGCGACTAGCGGGACGCTACGAGCAGTACGTC. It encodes CASSRRLAGRYEQYV.

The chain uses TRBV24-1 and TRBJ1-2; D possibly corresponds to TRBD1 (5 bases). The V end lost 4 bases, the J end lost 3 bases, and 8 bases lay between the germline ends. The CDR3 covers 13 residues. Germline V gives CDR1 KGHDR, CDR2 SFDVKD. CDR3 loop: CATSETADYGYTF. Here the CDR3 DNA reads TGTGCCACCAGTGAGACAGCTGACTATGGCTACACCTTC.

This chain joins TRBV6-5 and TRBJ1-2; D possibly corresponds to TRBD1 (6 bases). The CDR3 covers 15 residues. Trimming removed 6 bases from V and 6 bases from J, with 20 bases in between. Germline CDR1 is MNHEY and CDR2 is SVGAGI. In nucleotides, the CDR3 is TGTGCCAGCAGGCTCACGGGGGGGCGCGGAGATGGCTACACCTTC. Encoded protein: CASRLTGGRGDGYTF.

CDR3 bases: TGTGCCAGCTCACCAGACAGGGCCCCGTATGGCTACACCTTC. It encodes CASSPDRAPYGYTF. The J gene is TRBJ1-2, the V gene TRBV18; TRBD1 matches 7 bases. V lost 2 bases and J lost 5; bases outside the gene matches: 5. This CDR3 spans 14 amino acids. Germline CDR1 is KGHSH and CDR2 is LQKENI.